The 23 T cell receptor beta chains reported below all come from one sample, sequenced in a study of T cell responses to AZD1222 COVID-19 vaccine. Here immunoSEQ multiplex PCR was the method, and the copy in TCRdb shows in-frame clones only, minus some. The table includes about 120,000 clones, about 87% detected once. This specimen was peripheral blood, taken on day 0 of AZD1222 vaccination. Source of these receptors: an adult in good health.

The chain joins TRBV10-3 to TRBJ1-5, with D unresolved. Trimming removed 0 bases from V and 7 bases from J, with 7 bases in between. CDR3 size: 13 residues. Per the germline V gene, CDR1 is ENHRY and CDR2 is SYGVKD. The CDR3 protein is CAISESVRQPQHF. DNA for the CDR3: TGTGCCATCAGTGAGTCGGTACGGCAGCCCCAGCATTTT.

This rearrangement joins TRBV28 to TRBJ2-1, with 9 bases identical to TRBD1. The CDR3 totals 15 residues. The junction had 12 bases not matched to a gene; V was cut back by 6 bases and J by 9 bases. The germline CDR1 and CDR2 sequences are MDHEN and SYDVKM. The CDR3 region is CASRPGTGSNGEQFF. The CDR3 DNA reads TGTGCCAGCAGACCCGGGACAGGGAGCAATGGTGAGCAGTTCTTC. Together with reference TRBV28 and TRBJ2-1, the CDR3 gives the full variable domain: DVKVTQSSRYLVKRTGEKVFLECVQDMDHENMFWYRQDPGLGLRLIYFSYDVKMKEKGDIPEGYSVSREKKERFSLILESASTNQTSMYLCASRPGTGSNGEQFFGPGTRLTVL.

There are a few counts of this clone. The chain couples TRBV21-1 to TRBJ1-1; the table's TRBD1 call for D was not verified on the DNA. TRBV21-1 counts as a pseudogene. The CDR3 is 16 amino acids. Here the CDR3 reads CASTPGQGARGTEAFF. CDR3 sequence (DNA): TGTGCCAGCACCCCGGGACAGGGGGCGCGAGGCACTGAAGCTTTCTTT.

This clone is a singleton in its sample. V is TRBV18 and J is TRBJ1-5; D is ambiguous. From germline, CDR1 is KGHSH and CDR2 LQKENI. V lost 2 bases and J 4 bases, leaving 12 bases between the germline ends. The CDR3 has 15 amino acids. The DNA of the CDR3 is TGTGCCAGCTCACCAAAGGGATCCCCAAATCAGCCCCAGCATTTT. It specifies CASSPKGSPNQPQHF.

This rearrangement joins TRBV3-1 (or the pseudogene TRBV3-2) to TRBJ2-7; the D is unclear. V lost 0 bases to trimming and J lost 1 base, with 7 bases between them. Looked up from germline, CDR1 is LGHDT and CDR2 is YNNKEL (reference sequence). There are 14 residues in the CDR3. The CDR3 here is CASSQDLVSYEQYF. In DNA form, the CDR3 reads TGTGCCAGCAGCCAAGATTTAGTGTCCTACGAGCAGTACTTC.

V gene TRBV4-3 combines with J gene TRBJ1-1; weak D call: TRBD1 (5 bases). This CDR3 contains 15 residues. V was pared by 3 bases and J by 1 base, with 12 bases between. Germline CDR1 reads LGHNA; CDR2 reads YSLEER. DNA of the CDR3: TGCGCCAGCAGCCAGAACCCTCAGGGGAACACTGAAGCTTTCTTT. Amino acids: CASSQNPQGNTEAFF.

V gene TRBV6-2 or TRBV6-3 combines with J gene TRBJ2-1; TRBD2 aligns across 11 bases. V dropped 5 bases and J dropped 0; count of bases not matched to a gene: 3. CDR1 MNHEY and CDR2 SVGEGT come from the germline V gene. The CDR3 runs to 16 residues. The CDR3 sequence: CASSTGLAASYNEQFF. For the CDR3, the DNA is TGTGCCAGCAGTACGGGACTAGCGGCCTCCTACAATGAGCAGTTCTTC.

V gene TRBV4-1 combines with J gene TRBJ2-2; weak D call: TRBD2 (5 bases). The CDR3 covers 17 residues. Per germline, CDR1 MGHRA and CDR2 YSYEKL. V gave up 4 bases and J gave up 5 bases, with 20 bases separating them. CDR3 sequence reads: CASSLTRTDSRTGELFF. In DNA, the CDR3 is TGCGCCAGCAGCCTAACACGGACTGATTCACGAACCGGGGAGCTGTTTTTT.

This clone was counted a single time. J is TRBJ2-1 and V is TRBV4-1; D remains ambiguous. V lost 1 base, J lost 5 bases, and 9 bases lay in between. The germline V gene encodes CDR1 MGHRA and CDR2 YSYEKL. The CDR3 totals 14 residues. CDR3 nucleotides: TGCGCCAGCAGCCAAGTGGACGGAAACAATGAGCAGTTCTTC. Translating gives CASSQVDGNNEQFF.

This clone has only one observation. The chain combines TRBV7-6 with TRBJ2-1, with D hard to call. The CDR3 loop spans 11 amino acids. V was shortened by 3 bases and J by 7 bases, with 4 bases between the two germline ends. CDR1 and CDR2 (germline): SGHVS, FNYEAQ. The CDR3 DNA sequence: TGTGCCAGCAGCTTGGGGAATGAGCAGTTCTTC. As protein: CASSLGNEQFF. Complete variable domain (other parts from reference TRBV7-6 and TRBJ2-1): GAGVSQSPRYKVTKRGQDVALRCDPISGHVSLYWYRQALGQGPEFLTYFNYEAQQDKSGLPNDRFSAERPEGSISTLTIQRTEQRDSAMYRCASSLGNEQFFGPGTRLTVL.

The rearrangement joins TRBV9 to TRBJ1-3; TRBD1 is a possible D gene (6 bases). Germline CDR1 reads SGDLS; CDR2 reads YYNGEE. The CDR3 spans 15 residues. V dropped 4 bases and J dropped 2 bases, with 13 bases sitting between them. CDR3 sequence: CASSLLTGTGNTIYF. In DNA form, the CDR3 reads TGTGCCAGCAGCCTCTTGACAGGTACTGGAAACACCATATATTTT. Combining the CDR3 with reference TRBV9 and TRBJ1-3 gives the whole variable domain DSGVTQTPKHLITATGQRVTLRCSPRSGDLSVYWYQQSLDQGLQFLIQYYNGEERAKGNILERFSAQQFPDLHSELNLSSLELGDSALYFCASSLLTGTGNTIYFGEGSWLTVV.

This sequence joins TRBV7-2 and TRBJ2-5; no reliable D call. The CDR3 contains 15 residues. Trimming shortened V by 4 bases and J by 5 bases, and 17 bases separated the two germline ends. Germline lookup yields CDR1 SGHTA and CDR2 FQGNSA. The CDR3 coding sequence is TGTGCCAGCAGCTCGACCCTAATGCCGATCGAGACCCAGTACTTC. It translates to CASSSTLMPIETQYF.

V usage is TRBV28 and J usage is TRBJ1-5; tentative D call: TRBD1 (6 bases). Germline V lookup: CDR1 MDHEN, CDR2 SYDVKM. Trimming removed 6 bases at V and 0 bases at J, with 18 bases between. The CDR3 contains 17 residues. The CDR3 spells CASSLPVAGDSNQPQHF. The CDR3 coding sequence is TGTGCCAGCAGCCTCCCCGTGGCAGGGGATAGCAATCAGCCCCAGCATTTT.

The chain carries TRBV6-5 and TRBJ2-5; a weak D match, TRBD2 (5 bases). Germline V gene sequence: CDR1 MNHEY, CDR2 SVGAGI. The V end was cut by 5 bases, the J end by 5 bases, with 9 bases between. The CDR3 totals 12 residues. CDR3 in amino acids: CASSPRGETQYF. In DNA, the CDR3 is TGTGCCAGCAGTCCCCGCGGGGAGACCCAGTACTTC.

The chain employs TRBV10-3 and TRBJ1-1; no reliable D call. CDR3 size: 12 residues. V was cut by 4 bases and J by 8 bases, with 11 bases left in between. Germline CDR1 ENHRY, CDR2 SYGVKD. The chain's CDR3 is CAISGPGGEAFF. CDR3 DNA: TGTGCCATCAGTGGACCGGGAGGGGAAGCTTTCTTT.

The V call is TRBV9, the J call TRBJ2-7; TRBD1 or TRBD2 may be the D gene (6 bases each). CDR3 length: 16 residues. Germline V gene sequence: CDR1 SGDLS, CDR2 YYNGEE. V lost 0 bases and J lost 5, with 18 bases in between. CDR3 nucleotides: TGTGCCAGCAGCGTAGCGAGGGGGGCGGGACGTGACGAGCAGTACTTC. Its protein product is CASSVARGAGRDEQYF. Supplemented by reference TRBV9 and TRBJ2-7, the full variable domain reads DSGVTQTPKHLITATGQRVTLRCSPRSGDLSVYWYQQSLDQGLQFLIQYYNGEERAKGNILERFSAQQFPDLHSELNLSSLELGDSALYFCASSVARGAGRDEQYFGPGTRLTVT.

The chain links TRBV30 to TRBJ2-1; 14 bases line up with TRBD2. The CDR3 is 14 residues long. The V gene end was trimmed by 5 bases and the J gene end by 6 bases; junction bases not matched to a gene: 3. The germline V gene has CDR1 GTSNPN and CDR2 SVGIG (reference sequence). The CDR3 protein is CAWGTSGSLNEQFF. The DNA of the CDR3 is TGTGCCTGGGGGACTAGCGGGAGCCTCAATGAGCAGTTCTTC.

The rearrangement uses TRBV28 and TRBJ1-4, with 9 bases identical to TRBD1. Per the germline V gene, CDR1 is MDHEN and CDR2 is SYDVKM. The CDR3 loop spans 14 amino acids. V lost 5 bases to trimming and J lost 8 bases; unmatched junction nucleotides: 6. In nucleotides, the CDR3 is TGTGCCAGCAGTCCCTCGGGACAGGGAGAAAAACTGTTTTTT. Translated: CASSPSGQGEKLFF.

V is TRBV7-2 and J is TRBJ2-1; 7 positions match TRBD1. The germline gives CDR1 SGHTA, CDR2 FQGNSA. V lost 5 bases, J lost 6 bases, and 7 bases stayed unmatched. The CDR3 contains 14 residues. The CDR3 loop reads CASSRDRDSNEQFF. The CDR3 DNA sequence: TGTGCCAGCAGCCGGGACCGGGACAGCAATGAGCAGTTCTTC. Combining the CDR3 with reference TRBV7-2 and TRBJ2-1 gives the whole variable domain GAGVSQSPSNKVTEKGKDVELRCDPISGHTALYWYRQSLGQGLEFLIYFQGNSAPDKSGLPSDRFSAERTGGSVSTLTIQRTQQEDSAVYLCASSRDRDSNEQFFGPGTRLTVL.

The chain couples TRBV7-2 to TRBJ2-2, with a possible D match to TRBD2 (6 bases). CDR1 SGHTA and CDR2 FQGNSA come from the germline V gene. Trimming shortened V by 2 bases and J by 1 base, and 8 bases separated the two germline ends. The CDR3 is made up of 15 amino acids. CDR3 DNA sequence: TGTGCCAGCAGCTTACGGCGGGGGAACACCGGGGAGCTGTTTTTT. The encoded protein is CASSLRRGNTGELFF.

This sequence joins TRBV14 and TRBJ1-1; 8 positions agree with TRBD1. This CDR3 contains 15 residues. J lost 1 base, V lost 1 base, and 2 bases had no gene match. The V gene's germline CDR1 is SGHDN and CDR2 FVKESK. The CDR3 nucleotides are TGTGCCAGCAGCCAAGGAGGGACAGGGAACACTGAAGCTTTCTTT. As protein: CASSQGGTGNTEAFF.

This clone has more than one count but fewer than ten. V is TRBV3-1 (or the pseudogene TRBV3-2) and J is TRBJ2-1; TRBD2 aligns across 9 bases. Germline CDR1 and CDR2: LGHDT and YNNKEL (reference sequence). The CDR3 spans 13 residues. The V segment lost 1 base and the J segment 15 bases; nucleotides outside the gene matches: 7. This CDR3 reads CASSQVGGGLAFF. The CDR3 coding sequence is TGTGCCAGCAGCCAAGTTGGGGGGGGACTAGCGTTCTTC.

V is TRBV28 and J is TRBJ1-6, with 8 bases matching TRBD1. The germline V gene encodes CDR1 MDHEN and CDR2 SYDVKM. The CDR3 length is 18 residues. V shed 0 bases, J shed 8 bases, and the junction held 12 bases outside the gene matches. CDR3 DNA: TGTGCCAGCAGTTTATGGGCGGCGAGGACAGGGATGGATTCACCCCTCCACTTT. Translation: CASSLWAARTGMDSPLHF.